This T cell receptor beta chain was obtained from a study of T cell responses to AZD1222 COVID-19 vaccine (dated by TCRdb to 2020 to 2022). Study-wide context: AZD1222 recipients given second doses at about 4 weeks or at about 12 weeks were pooled, since spike-specific TCR depth and breadth were not found to differ between the two schedules. Trial participants were enrolled by age into 18-55, 56-69 and 70-plus year subgroups, with approximately 150, 30 and 60 TCR-sequenced participants respectively. A total of 233 trial participants underwent TCR sequencing, of whom roughly 210 had received two doses of AZD1222 and about 25 had received two doses of the MenACWY control vaccine.

Remarks on this clone: Its antigen is currently not known. No base qualities exist here, and no much larger clone lies one base off it.

The CDR3 runs 14 residues from the cysteine to the phenylalanine. Only CDR3 DNA is held: 42 bases, read in frame from base 1. The germline V gene provides CDR1 SQVTM and CDR2 ANQGSEA. Cut back by 7 bases and 0 bases, the V and J ends lie 14 bases apart. General conclusions and limits of the study: A significant rise in spike-specific TCR breadth and depth was observed after two AZD1222 doses relative to day 0 and relative to MenACWY recipients. Epitopes outside the regions mutated in the B.1.351 and B.1.1.7 variants were reportedly recognized by nearly half of the unique spike-specific TCRs. Because no day 14 peak-response samples were available, the repertoires could be characterized only after the peak T cell response. Conclusions about previously exposed vaccinees were limited because only five to seven AZD1222 recipients were SARS-CoV-2 seropositive at baseline. The 56-69-year group was small, and its depth increase did not reach significance, likely because of low power. Participants were mostly white British and included more females than males, and it was suggested by the authors that clonal diversity may have been underestimated. The vaccine-associated CD4 TCRs covered the entire spike protein, and the dominant responses fell in regions 160-218 and 743-854.

The CDR3 regions of human TCRbeta chains were analyzed by immunosequencing. As for the original processing: TCRs in the repertoires were compared against a reference library of SARS-CoV-2-specific TCRs that had been generated with the MIRA antigen-specificity platform. Breadth was defined as the fraction of unique TCRs that were SARS-CoV-2-associated, and depth was defined as the fraction of total T cells that were SARS-CoV-2-associated. Using the MIRA data, each spike-specific TCR was mapped to the spike region that the TCR reacts to and placed in a CD4 or CD8 class. Log10-transformed breadth and depth values were compared by one-way ANOVA with Sidak's multiple comparisons tests. In TCRdb, the immuneACCESS table is reduced to in-frame sequences with V and J assigned. These tables do not hold every clone; where another copy was compared, an unresolved V gene accounts for under half, and the others remain unexplained. V and J calls plus clone size are reproduced from that table; the DNA served to infer D and trimming. The sample table shows about 120,000 clones, and less than 95% are seen once. The ten largest clones take up about 5.2% of the sample.

In light of the paper, this sample's time point label describes: baseline before first vaccination. Vaccinee samples were obtained from the UK trials COV001 and COV002, which included a single-blind randomized controlled phase 2/3 trial of AZD1222 (ChAdOx1 nCoV-19) in healthy adults. For TCRbeta chain sequencing, PBMC samples from trial participants were taken at day 0 and at day 28 after the second dose. This TCR derives from an adult in good health. The specimen was peripheral blood, collected on day 0 of AZD1222 vaccination. Recombination linked TRBV29-1 to TRBJ2-3; a confident D gene designation cannot be given. The CDR3 in this case is CSAGYTSSTDTQYF. The DNA sequence is TGCAGCGCAGGATATACCAGTAGCACAGATACGCAGTATTTT.